What follows are 11 T cell receptor beta chains derived from one specimen sequenced in a study of shared clonotypes between healthy human individuals. Sequencing used immunoSEQ multiplex PCR; TCRdb keeps in-frame clones, though not all of them. The sample has approximately 2.1 million clones; approximately 93% are singletons. What was sequenced was naive CD4+ T cells from PBMCs. Sample subset: CD45RA+ positively selected. The receptors shown here come from a man aged 18 to 35 in good health. Some clones in this sample may be carry-over from other donors' samples.

This rearrangement joins TRBV2 to TRBJ2-5; TRBD1 agrees at 7 bases. CDR1 SNHLY and CDR2 FYNNEI come from the germline V gene. V gave up 5 bases and J gave up 1 base; unmatched junction bases: 1. The CDR3 sequence is 13 residues long. CDR3 residues: CASSWTGQETQYF. CDR3 sequence (DNA): TGTGCCAGCAGTTGGACAGGCCAAGAGACCCAGTACTTC.

CDR3 in DNA: TGTGCCAGCAGCTTAGCGCAGGGAGTGGACGAGCAGTACTTC. Its protein product is CASSLAQGVDEQYF. The chain is built from TRBV7-9 and TRBJ2-7, with D possibly being TRBD1 or TRBD2 (5 bases each). V shed 0 bases and J shed 5 bases, with 11 bases lying between them. Germline V gene sequence: CDR1 SEHNR, CDR2 FQNEAQ (reference sequence). This CDR3 contains 14 residues.

This chain uses TRBV6-5 with TRBJ2-7, with 13 positions matching TRBD2. V was pared by 6 bases and J by 7 bases, with 3 bases of the junction left unmatched. The CDR3 length is 13 residues. Germline V gene data show CDR1 as MNHEY and CDR2 as SVGAGI. The chain's CDR3 is CASRTSGRLEQYF. DNA of the CDR3: TGTGCCAGCAGGACTAGCGGGAGGCTTGAGCAGTACTTC.

This clone was observed a single time. This rearrangement joins TRBV7-2 to TRBJ2-6; the D gene is possibly TRBD1 (6 bases). Germline loops: CDR1 SGHTA, CDR2 FQGNSA. The length of the CDR3 is 18 residues. The ends were cut back, 5 bases at V and 3 bases at J, with 20 bases in the middle. The CDR3 protein is CASSLSYAQGRGANVLTF. CDR3 DNA: TGTGCCAGCAGCCTCTCCTACGCACAGGGACGTGGGGCCAACGTCCTGACTTTC.

The gene calls are TRBV4-3 and TRBJ1-1; D is unresolved. The germline V gene encodes CDR1 LGHNA and CDR2 YSLEER. Trimming removed 4 bases at V and 3 bases at J, with 12 bases between. CDR3 length: 14 residues. CDR3 amino acids: CASSRAGGDTEAFF. DNA for the CDR3: TGCGCCAGCAGCCGGGCGGGCGGGGACACTGAAGCTTTCTTT.

The rearrangement joins TRBV11-3 to TRBJ2-5, with TRBD2 matching 16 bases. Unmatched junction bases numbered 8, after V lost 5 bases and J lost 2 bases. CDR3 length: 18 amino acids. Germline V gene lookup returns CDR1 SGHNT and CDR2 YENEEA. CDR3 loop: CASSAGTSGRGLQETQYF. The CDR3 nucleotides are TGTGCCAGCAGCGCCGGGACTAGCGGGAGGGGATTACAAGAGACCCAGTACTTC.

This chain links TRBV5-1 with TRBJ2-3, with D perhaps matching TRBD1 (8 bases). CDR1 and CDR2 (germline): SGHRS, YFSETQ. Deletions cut 3 bases from V and 0 bases from J, with 20 bases between. The CDR3 extends over 18 amino acids. CDR3 bases: TGCGCCAGCAGCTCCCTACAGGGGGGGACGGCCAGCACAGATACGCAGTATTTT. Translation: CASSSLQGGTASTDTQYF.

The J gene is TRBJ1-3, the V gene TRBV6-1, with D possibly being TRBD1 (5 bases). Between the trimmed V and J ends, which lost 10 bases and 4 bases, there was a span of 17 bases. CDR3 length: 14 residues. Germline V gene data show CDR1 as MNHNS and CDR2 as SASEGT. CDR3 in amino acids: CATKRRDSGNTIYF. The CDR3 DNA reads as TGTGCCACCAAGCGAAGGGACTCGGGAAACACCATATATTTT.

The V and J genes are TRBV5-1 and TRBJ2-3, with TRBD1 matching over 7 bases. This CDR3 spans 14 amino acids. The junction had 10 bases not matched to a gene; V was cut back by 4 bases and J by 8 bases. The germline CDR1 and CDR2 sequences are SGHRS and YFSETQ. The CDR3 loop is CASSLGQQGGTQYF. The CDR3 coding sequence is TGCGCCAGCAGCCTGGGACAGCAAGGGGGTACGCAGTATTTT. The variable domain in full, completed from reference TRBV5-1 and TRBJ2-3, reads KAGVTQTPRYLIKTRGQQVTLSCSPISGHRSVSWYQQTPGQGLQFLFEYFSETQRNKGNFPGRFSGRQFSNSRSEMNVSTLELGDSALYLCASSLGQQGGTQYFGPGTRLTVL.

This rearrangement joins TRBV7-2 to TRBJ1-1; possible D gene TRBD1, 5 bases. The CDR3 totals 13 residues. Germline loops: CDR1 SGHTA, CDR2 FQGNSA. V shed 2 bases and J shed 5 bases, with 9 bases lying between them. The chain's CDR3 is CASSLSQGTEAFF. For the CDR3, the DNA is TGTGCCAGCAGCTTATCCCAGGGAACTGAAGCTTTCTTT. The whole variable domain, remainder taken from reference TRBV7-2 and TRBJ1-1, is GAGVSQSPSNKVTEKGKDVELRCDPISGHTALYWYRQSLGQGLEFLIYFQGNSAPDKSGLPSDRFSAERTGGSVSTLTIQRTQQEDSAVYLCASSLSQGTEAFFGQGTRLTVV.

This rearrangement joins TRBV7-7 to TRBJ2-7, with TRBD2 identical over 7 bases. The CDR3 spans 13 residues. The trim removed 3 bases at V and 5 bases at J, leaving 4 bases unmatched. The germline gives CDR1 SSHAT, CDR2 FNYEAQ (reference sequence). The CDR3 DNA sequence: TGTGCCAGCAGCTTTAGGGCGGGAGACGAGCAGTACTTC. Protein: CASSFRAGDEQYF. The complete variable domain, with remaining parts taken from reference TRBV7-7 and TRBJ2-7, reads GAGVSQSPRYKVTKRGQDVTLRCDPISSHATLYWYQQALGQGPEFLTYFNYEAQPDKSGLPSDRFSAERPEGSISTLTIQRTEQRDSAMYRCASSFRAGDEQYFGPGTRLTVT.